These T cell receptor beta chains were read from a single sample in a study of blood T cell repertoires in COVID-19. TCRdb's copy holds only in-frame clones and misses some; the assay was immunoSEQ multiplex PCR. The data show about 210,000 clones, 84% seen once. The specimen sequenced was peripheral blood. Receptors originate from a woman older than 75 with COVID-19, enrolled during active disease. The CDR3 runs from the conserved cysteine through the conserved F or W. A D gene is named only where the DNA matches it firmly. Clone size is shown for a subset of rows, as once, few, many or a class of expanded clone.

CDR3 length,V gene,J gene,clone size,D gene,CDR3 DNA,CDR3 protein
14,TRBV7-2,TRBJ1-5,.,TRBD1,TGTGCCAGCAGCCTGGGACAGACCAATCAGCCCCAGCATTTT,CASSLGQTNQPQHF
13,TRBV10-3,TRBJ1-2,.,TRBD1,TGTGCCATCAACGGACAGGGGAACTATGGCTACACCTTC,CAINGQGNYGYTF
15,TRBV10-3,TRBJ2-7,once,.,TGTGCCATCAGTGAGTCGACAGGTAGCTCCTACGAGCAGTACTTC,CAISESTGSSYEQYF
12,TRBV9,TRBJ1-1,.,.,TGTGCCAGCGGCCCAGGATACACTGAAGCTTTCTTT,CASGPGYTEAFF
15,TRBV7-2,TRBJ2-3,.,.,TGTGCCAGCAGCCCCATAGGGGGTCGCACAGATACGCAGTATTTT,CASSPIGGRTDTQYF
15,TRBV4-2,TRBJ1-1,few,.,TGTGCCAGCAGCCACCCGGAGGGGAATCTGGGTGAAGCTTTCTTT,CASSHPEGNLGEAFF
15,TRBV7-2,TRBJ2-5,.,TRBD2,TGTGCCTCCCTCCCTGGCGGGGGGGCCGGTGAGACCCAGTACTTC,CASLPGGGAGETQYF
15,TRBV7-9,TRBJ1-1,.,.,TGTGCCAGCAGCTCCGTTGGCAGGGGATACACTGAAGCTTTCTTT,CASSSVGRGYTEAFF
13,TRBV24-1,TRBJ2-5,once,TRBD1,TGTGCCACCAGTGACTCGGACAGGGGGACCCAGTACTTC,CATSDSDRGTQYF
11,TRBV29-1,TRBJ1-2,.,.,TGCAGCGTTGAACAGGTTGGTGGCTACACCTTC,CSVEQVGGYTF
13,TRBV18,TRBJ1-2,.,TRBD1,TGTGCCAGCTCACTACGGGACAGCTATGGCTACACCTTC,CASSLRDSYGYTF
15,TRBV5-1,TRBJ2-1,once,TRBD2,TGCGCCAGCACCGCGGGGACTAGCGGGGGAAATGAGCAGTTCTTC,CASTAGTSGGNEQFF
12,TRBV28,TRBJ1-2,.,.,TGTGCCAGCAGTTTTCAGGGACTCGGCTACACCTTC,CASSFQGLGYTF
16,TRBV7-9,TRBJ1-2,.,TRBD1,TGTGCCAGCAGCTTAGTTAGACAGGGACCTAACTATGGCTACACCTTC,CASSLVRQGPNYGYTF
16,TRBV10-1,TRBJ2-1,once,.,TGCGCCAGCAGTGGGACCGGGACAACGACCCACAATGAGCAGTTCTTC,CASSGTGTTTHNEQFF
16,TRBV5-1,TRBJ2-7,.,TRBD1,TGCGCCAGCAGCCCCGGGACAGGGTTGGGGATATACGAGCAGTACTTC,CASSPGTGLGIYEQYF
15,TRBV5-5,TRBJ2-5,.,TRBD1,TGTGCCAGCAGCTTAGAGGGCGCCAGGGGGGAGACCCAGTACTTC,CASSLEGARGETQYF
14,TRBV28,TRBJ1-2,.,.,TGTGCCAGCAGGGGCCTGGAGGTTCACTATGGCTACACCTTC,CASRGLEVHYGYTF
17,TRBV21-1,TRBJ2-3,.,.,TGTGCCAGCAGCGACCTAACCGGGACAGAGGGCACAGATACGCAGTATTTT,CASSDLTGTEGTDTQYF
12,TRBV7-2,TRBJ2-3,.,.,TGTGCCAGCAGCTTAAGTGGGCAGGGGAAGTATTTT,CASSLSGQGKYF
13,TRBV19,TRBJ1-5,.,.,TGTGCCAGCCAAACAGGTCTGGGGCAGCCCCAGCATTTT,CASQTGLGQPQHF
16,TRBV9,TRBJ2-2,.,.,TGTGCCAGCAGCCCTAATAGGGGGGGGAACACCGGGGAGCTGTTTTTT,CASSPNRGGNTGELFF
18,TRBV7-8,TRBJ1-4,.,TRBD1,TGTGCCAGCAGCTTAGACCGGGGGACAGGGGGGTCTAATGAAAAACTGTTTTTT,CASSLDRGTGGSNEKLFF